This T cell receptor (beta chain) derives from a study of T cells in Graves' hyperthyroidism and ophthalmopathy. The source material, RNA transcripts, was used to amplify TCR beta CDR3 regions. First-round RT-PCR of the TCR CDR3 relied on the HTBI primer set. Via MiXCR, TCRdb re-called the multiplex PCR reads, giving one row per CDR3 protein. The profile covers roughly 700,000 distinct CDR3 sequences, with roughly a sixth appearing a single time and around 15% taken by the ten largest. Sequenced: blood. The sequence was obtained from a man between 50 and 59 years old with Graves' hyperthyroidism.

The CDR3 sequence: CASSTDQGLLTSGELFF. DNA of the CDR3: TGTGCCAGCTCGACCGATCAGGGACTACTAACGAGCGGGGAGCTGTTTTTT. The chain couples TRBV18 to TRBJ2-2, with TRBD2 identical over 7 bases. CDR1 and CDR2 (germline): KGHSH, LQKENI. V gave up 6 bases and J gave up 7 bases; unmatched junction bases: 17. There are 17 residues in the CDR3.